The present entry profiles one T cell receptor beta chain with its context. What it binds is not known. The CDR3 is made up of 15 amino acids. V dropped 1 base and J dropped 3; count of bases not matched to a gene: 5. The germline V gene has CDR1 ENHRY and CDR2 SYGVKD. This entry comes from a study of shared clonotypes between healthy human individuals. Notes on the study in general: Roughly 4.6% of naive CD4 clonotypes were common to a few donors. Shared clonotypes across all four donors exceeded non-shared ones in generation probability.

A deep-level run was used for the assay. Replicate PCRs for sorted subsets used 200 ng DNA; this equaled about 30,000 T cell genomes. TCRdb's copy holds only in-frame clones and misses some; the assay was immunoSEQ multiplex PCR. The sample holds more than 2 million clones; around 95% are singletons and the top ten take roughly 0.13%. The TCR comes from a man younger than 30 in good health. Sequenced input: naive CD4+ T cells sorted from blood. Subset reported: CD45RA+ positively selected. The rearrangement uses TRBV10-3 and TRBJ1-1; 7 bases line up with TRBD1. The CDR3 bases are TGTGCCATCAGTGAGTTACAGGGGAGAGACACTGAAGCTTTCTTT. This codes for CAISELQGRDTEAFF.